Given below is one T cell receptor beta chain in context. In the authors' workflow: Researchers report that nucleated cell counts were estimated from reference gene primer amplification. Using immunoSEQ multiplex PCR, the repertoire was profiled, and TCRdb retains in-frame clones only, with some absent. Clone size and V and J calls were adopted from that table, with D and trimming inferred from the DNA. There are about 200,000 clones in the sample; 86% occur only once, and 20% to 25% lies in the top ten. The sample is drawn from a study of blood T cell repertoires in COVID-19. Overall study context: The analysed material was cDNA or gDNA that came from T cells, B-cell-depleted T cells, or PBMCs.

Germline lookup yields CDR1 MNHEY and CDR2 SVGEGT. The J segment lost 2 bases and the V segment lost 2 bases, leaving 1 base of the junction unmatched. This CDR3 spans 16 amino acids. The chain carries TRBV6-2 or TRBV6-3 and TRBJ2-4, with 12 bases lining up with TRBD2. This receptor was identified in a woman between 35 and 50 years old in a cohort exposed to, infected with or recovered from COVID-19 (not recorded which). The sequenced sample consisted of PBMCs or T cells enriched from blood (not recorded which). CDR3 sequence: CASSYLAGGTKNIQYF. In DNA, the CDR3 is TGTGCCAGCAGTTACCTAGCGGGAGGGACCAAAAACATTCAGTACTTC.